This TCR beta chain was obtained from a study of monozygotic twins with inflammatory bowel disease. The study's findings and limits: Distinct T cell subtypes could not be told apart. IBD patients shared fewer clonotypes with others than healthy twins, especially with disease activity.

On this clonotype itself: The antigen remains unidentified.

Following a re-call of the 5' RACE reads, TCRdb has one entry per CDR3 protein and lacks DNA. The sample's table shows about 450,000 distinct CDR3 sequences. CDR3 length: 15 amino acids. CDR1 and CDR2 (germline): ENHRY, SYGVKD. This receptor was identified in a human donor with ulcerative colitis or Crohn's disease, or a healthy co-twin of an affected twin (not recorded which). Specimen: blood. The gene calls are TRBV10-3 and TRBJ2-3; TCRdb proposes TRBD1, but this gene call is untestable without DNA. CDR3 residues: CAISEQATSTDTQYF.